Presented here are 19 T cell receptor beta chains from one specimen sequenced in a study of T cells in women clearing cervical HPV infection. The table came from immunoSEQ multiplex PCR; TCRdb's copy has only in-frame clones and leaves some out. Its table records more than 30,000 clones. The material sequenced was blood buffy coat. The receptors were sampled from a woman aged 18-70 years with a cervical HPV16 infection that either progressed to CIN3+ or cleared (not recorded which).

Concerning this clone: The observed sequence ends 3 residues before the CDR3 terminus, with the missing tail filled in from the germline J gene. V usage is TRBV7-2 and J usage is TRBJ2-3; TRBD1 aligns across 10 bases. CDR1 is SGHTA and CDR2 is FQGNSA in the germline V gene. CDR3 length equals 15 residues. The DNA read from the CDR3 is TGTGCCAGCAGCTTAGGTGGAAGACAGGGGGCGTCG. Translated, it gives CASSLGGRQGAS. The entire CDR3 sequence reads CASSLGGRQGASQYF.

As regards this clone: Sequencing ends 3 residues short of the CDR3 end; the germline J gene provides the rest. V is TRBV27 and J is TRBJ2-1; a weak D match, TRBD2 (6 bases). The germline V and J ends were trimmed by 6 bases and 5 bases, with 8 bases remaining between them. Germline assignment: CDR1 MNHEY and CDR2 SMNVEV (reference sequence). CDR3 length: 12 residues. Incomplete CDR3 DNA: TGTGCCAGCAGGCGGGAACACAATGAG. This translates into CASRREHNE. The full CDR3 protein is CASRREHNEQFF.

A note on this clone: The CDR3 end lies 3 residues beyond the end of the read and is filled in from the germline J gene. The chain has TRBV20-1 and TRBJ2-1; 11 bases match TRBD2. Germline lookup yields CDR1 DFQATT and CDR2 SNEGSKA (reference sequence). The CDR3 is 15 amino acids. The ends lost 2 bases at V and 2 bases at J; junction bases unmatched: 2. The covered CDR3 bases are TGCAGTGCTAGACATAGCGGGAGGGCCTACAATGAG. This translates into CSARHSGRAYNE. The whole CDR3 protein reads CSARHSGRAYNEQFF.

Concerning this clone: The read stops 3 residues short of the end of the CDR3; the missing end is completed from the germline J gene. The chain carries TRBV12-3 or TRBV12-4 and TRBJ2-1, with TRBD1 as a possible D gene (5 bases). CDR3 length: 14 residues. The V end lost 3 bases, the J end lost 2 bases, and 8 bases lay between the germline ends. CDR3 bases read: TGTGCCAGCAGTTTCCAGGGCCCCTACAATGAG. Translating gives CASSFQGPYNE. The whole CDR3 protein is CASSFQGPYNEQFF.

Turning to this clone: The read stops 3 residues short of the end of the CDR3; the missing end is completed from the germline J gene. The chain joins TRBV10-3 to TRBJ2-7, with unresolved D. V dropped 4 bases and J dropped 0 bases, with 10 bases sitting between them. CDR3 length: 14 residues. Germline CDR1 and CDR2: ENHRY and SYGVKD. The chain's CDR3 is CAISGPGGSYEQYF. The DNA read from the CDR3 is TGTGCCATCAGTGGCCCTGGCGGCTCCTACGAG.

The covered CDR3 bases are TGTGCCAGCGGGGAGACAGGGGTAACGTACGAG. Amino acids: CASGETGVTYE. In full, the CDR3 is CASGETGVTYEQYF. The chain has TRBV7-9 and TRBJ2-7; 8 bases are a match to TRBD1. The read terminates 3 residues before the CDR3 end, so the remaining end is supplied by the germline J gene. The V gene's germline CDR1 is SEHNR and CDR2 FQNEAQ (reference sequence). V gave up 8 bases and J gave up 4 bases; unmatched junction bases: 10. The CDR3 is made up of 14 amino acids.

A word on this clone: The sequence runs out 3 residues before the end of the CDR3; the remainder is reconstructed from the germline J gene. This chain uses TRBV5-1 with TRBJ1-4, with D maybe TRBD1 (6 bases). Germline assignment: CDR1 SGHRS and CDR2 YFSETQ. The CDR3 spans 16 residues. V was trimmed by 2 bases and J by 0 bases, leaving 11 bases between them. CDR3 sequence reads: CASSFWPGATNEKLFF. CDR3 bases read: TGCGCCAGCAGCTTTTGGCCAGGGGCAACTAATGAAAAA. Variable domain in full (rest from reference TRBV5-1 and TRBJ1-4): KAGVTQTPRYLIKTRGQQVTLSCSPISGHRSVSWYQQTPGQGLQFLFEYFSETQRNKGNFPGRFSGRQFSNSRSEMNVSTLELGDSALYLCASSFWPGATNEKLFFGSGTQLSVL.

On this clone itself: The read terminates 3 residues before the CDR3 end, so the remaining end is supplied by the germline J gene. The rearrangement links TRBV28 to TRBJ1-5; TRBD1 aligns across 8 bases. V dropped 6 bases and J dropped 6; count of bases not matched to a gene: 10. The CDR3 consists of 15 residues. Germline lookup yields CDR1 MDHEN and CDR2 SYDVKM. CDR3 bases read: TGTGCCAGCAGCACCGGACAGGGACAAGGTCAGCCC. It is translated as CASSTGQGQGQP. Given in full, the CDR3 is CASSTGQGQGQPQHF.

CDR3 DNA, as far as it was read: TGTGCCAGCAGTTTGTTTAGCGGGGGGCTTATAAGCACAGATACG. It is translated as CASSLFSGGLISTDT. The whole CDR3 protein is CASSLFSGGLISTDTQYF. The V gene is TRBV27, the J gene TRBJ2-3, with 10 bases matching TRBD2. The CDR3 end falls 3 residues outside the read, so it is completed with the germline J gene. Per the germline V gene, CDR1 is MNHEY and CDR2 is SMNVEV (reference sequence). With V trimmed by 3 bases and J by 0 bases, 9 bases remained unmatched. The CDR3 length is 18 residues.

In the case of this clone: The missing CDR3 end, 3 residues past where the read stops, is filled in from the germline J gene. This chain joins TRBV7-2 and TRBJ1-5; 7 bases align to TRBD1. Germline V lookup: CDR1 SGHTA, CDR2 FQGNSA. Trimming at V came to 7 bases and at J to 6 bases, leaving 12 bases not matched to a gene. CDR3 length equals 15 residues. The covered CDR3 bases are TGTGCCAGCACCACATCAGGGGGGAGCGGTCAGCCC. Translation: CASTTSGGSGQP. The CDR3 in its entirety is CASTTSGGSGQPQHF. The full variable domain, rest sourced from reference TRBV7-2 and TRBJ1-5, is GAGVSQSPSNKVTEKGKDVELRCDPISGHTALYWYRQSLGQGLEFLIYFQGNSAPDKSGLPSDRFSAERTGGSVSTLTIQRTQQEDSAVYLCASTTSGGSGQPQHFGDGTRLSIL.

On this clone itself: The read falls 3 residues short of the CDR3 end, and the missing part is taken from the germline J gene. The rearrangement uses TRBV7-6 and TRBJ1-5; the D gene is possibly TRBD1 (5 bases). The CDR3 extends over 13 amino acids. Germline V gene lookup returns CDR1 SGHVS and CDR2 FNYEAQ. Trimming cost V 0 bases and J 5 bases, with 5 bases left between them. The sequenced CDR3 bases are TGTGCCAGCAGCTTAGCGGGGCATCAGCCC. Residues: CASSLAGHQP. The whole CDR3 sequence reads CASSLAGHQPQHF.

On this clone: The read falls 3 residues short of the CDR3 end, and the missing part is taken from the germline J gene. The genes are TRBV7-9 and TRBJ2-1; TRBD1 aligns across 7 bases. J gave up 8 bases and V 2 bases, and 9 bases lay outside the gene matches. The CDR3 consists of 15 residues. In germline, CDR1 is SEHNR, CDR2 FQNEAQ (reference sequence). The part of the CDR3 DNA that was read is TGTGCCAGCAGCTTACCGGTACAGGGGTCCGATGAG. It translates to CASSLPVQGSDE. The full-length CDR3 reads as CASSLPVQGSDEQFF.

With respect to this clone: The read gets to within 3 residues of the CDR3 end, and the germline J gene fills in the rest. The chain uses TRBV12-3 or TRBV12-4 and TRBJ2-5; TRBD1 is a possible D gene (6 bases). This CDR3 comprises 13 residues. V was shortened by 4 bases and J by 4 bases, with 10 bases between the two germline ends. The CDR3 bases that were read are TGTGCCAGCAGTTCCATCAGGGGAGAGACC. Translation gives CASSSIRGET. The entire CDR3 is CASSSIRGETQYF.

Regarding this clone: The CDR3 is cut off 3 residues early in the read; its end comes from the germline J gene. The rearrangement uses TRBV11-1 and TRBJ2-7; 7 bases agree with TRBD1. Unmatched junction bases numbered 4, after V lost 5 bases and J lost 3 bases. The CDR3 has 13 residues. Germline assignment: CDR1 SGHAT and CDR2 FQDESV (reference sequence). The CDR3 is CASSGDRLYEQYF. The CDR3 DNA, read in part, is TGTGCCAGCAGCGGGGACAGACTCTACGAG.

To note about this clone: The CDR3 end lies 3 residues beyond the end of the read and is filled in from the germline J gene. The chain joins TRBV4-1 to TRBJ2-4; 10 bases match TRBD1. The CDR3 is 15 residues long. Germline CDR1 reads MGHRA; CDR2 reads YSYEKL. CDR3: CASSQEGQGHGVQYF. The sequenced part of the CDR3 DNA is TGCGCCAGCAGCCAAGAGGGACAGGGGCATGGGGTT.

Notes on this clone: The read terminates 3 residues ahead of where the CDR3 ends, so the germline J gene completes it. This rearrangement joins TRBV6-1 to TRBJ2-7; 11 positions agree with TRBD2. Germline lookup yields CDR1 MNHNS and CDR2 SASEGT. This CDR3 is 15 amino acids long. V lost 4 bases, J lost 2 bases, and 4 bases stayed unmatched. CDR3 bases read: TGTGCCAGCAGTGGACTAGCGGGACCGGCCTACGAG. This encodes CASSGLAGPAYE. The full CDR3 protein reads CASSGLAGPAYEQYF.

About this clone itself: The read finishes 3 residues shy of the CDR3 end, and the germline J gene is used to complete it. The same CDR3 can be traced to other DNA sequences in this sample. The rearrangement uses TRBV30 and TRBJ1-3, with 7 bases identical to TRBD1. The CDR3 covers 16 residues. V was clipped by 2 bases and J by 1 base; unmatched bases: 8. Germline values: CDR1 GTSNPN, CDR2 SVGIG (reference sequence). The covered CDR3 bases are TGTGCCTGGAGTCCCTCGCCGGGACAGTCTGGAAACACC. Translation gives CAWSPSPGQSGNT. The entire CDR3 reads CAWSPSPGQSGNTIYF.

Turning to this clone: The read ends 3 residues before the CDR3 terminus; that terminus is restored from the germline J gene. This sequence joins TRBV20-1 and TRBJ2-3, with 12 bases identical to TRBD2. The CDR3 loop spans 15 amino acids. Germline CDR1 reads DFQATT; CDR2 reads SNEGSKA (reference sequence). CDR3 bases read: TGCAGTGCTTCCCGGACTAGCGGGGACCAAGAGACG. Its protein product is CSASRTSGDQET. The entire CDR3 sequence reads CSASRTSGDQETQYF.

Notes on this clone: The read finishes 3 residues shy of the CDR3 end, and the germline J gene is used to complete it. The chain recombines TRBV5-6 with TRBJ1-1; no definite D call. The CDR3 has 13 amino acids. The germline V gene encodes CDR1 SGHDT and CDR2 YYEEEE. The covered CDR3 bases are TGTGCCAGCAGCGCGGTGAACCATAGGCAG. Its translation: CASSAVNHRQ. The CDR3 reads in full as CASSAVNHRQAFF.